The source of this TCR beta chain is a study of blood T cell repertoires in COVID-19. Overall study context: The study drew acute and convalescent COVID-19 samples from the United States, Italy and Spain. Sources were T cells, B-cell-depleted T cells, or PBMCs; the material itself was cDNA or gDNA.

The authors' processing: Nucleated cell counts were estimated from reference gene primer amplification. The repertoire was sequenced with immunoSEQ multiplex PCR; TCRdb's copy has only in-frame clones and lacks some. The V and J calls and the clone size are those of that table, but D and trimming were determined from the DNA. The sample includes about 59,000 clones, 70% to 80% of them seen just once. CDR1 is SGDLS, CDR2 YYNGEE, per germline. This CDR3 has 16 residues. V gave up 4 bases and J gave up 2 bases; unmatched junction bases: 10. This chain links TRBV9 with TRBJ2-3; 7 bases agree with TRBD2. The source of this sequence is a man older than 75 with acute or convalescent COVID-19. Sequenced material: peripheral blood. CDR3: CASSREVAGITDTQYF. In DNA form, the CDR3 reads TGTGCCAGCAGCCGGGAGGTAGCGGGTATCACAGATACGCAGTATTTT. Together with reference TRBV9 and TRBJ2-3, the CDR3 gives the full variable domain: DSGVTQTPKHLITATGQRVTLRCSPRSGDLSVYWYQQSLDQGLQFLIQYYNGEERAKGNILERFSAQQFPDLHSELNLSSLELGDSALYFCASSREVAGITDTQYFGPGTRLTVL.